The following is a T cell receptor beta chain sequence with its context. This entry belongs to a study of multiple sclerosis patients with progressive multifocal leukoencephalopathy. Data came from immunoSEQ multiplex PCR; TCRdb stores just in-frame clones and leaves some out. The sample includes tens of thousands of clones, 80% to 95% of them seen just once. Trimming shortened V by 5 bases and J by 6 bases, and 31 bases separated the two germline ends. Germline CDR1 SGHDN, CDR2 FVKESK. The CDR3 consists of 19 residues. Time point reported: before natalizumab initiation. The chain couples TRBV14 to TRBJ2-5; D is ambiguous. This receptor was taken from a man aged 25 to 45 with multiple sclerosis. Sequencing was performed on PBMCs. The CDR3 coding sequence is TGTGCCAGCAGCGAAACGAGGACGGGCCTATTCCCTAATCTTCAGACCCAGTACTTC. As protein: CASSETRTGLFPNLQTQYF.